These T cell receptor beta chains were read from a single sample in a study of blood T cell repertoires in COVID-19. Sequencing was performed with immunoSEQ multiplex PCR; in TCRdb, only in-frame clones are kept and a portion is missing. This sample has approximately 350,000 clones, with roughly nine tenths found just once. Sequencing input: peripheral blood. Source of these receptors: a woman aged 25 to 39 with COVID-19, enrolled during active disease. Each CDR3 is given with its conserved first and last residue. The D gene is left open where the match is weak. Rows give clone size only sometimes, using once, few, many, or a class for an expanded clone.

d_call | clone_size | j_call | v_call | cdr3_nt | cdr3_aa
NA | NA | TRBJ2-7 | TRBV4-2 | TGTGCCAGCAGCCTTTACAGTAGCTCCTACGAGCAGTACTTC | CASSLYSSSYEQYF
NA | NA | TRBJ1-6 | TRBV12-3/TRBV12-4 | TGTGCCAGCAGTTTATTATCGGGGGGCCTCCACTTT | CASSLLSGGLHF
NA | NA | TRBJ1-1 | TRBV20-1 | TGCAGTGGTGGGGCGAACACTGAAGCTTTCTTT | CSGGANTEAFF
TRBD2 | NA | TRBJ2-3 | TRBV19 | TGTGCCAGTCGGGGGGAGGCAGATACGCAGTATTTT | CASRGEADTQYF
TRBD1 | NA | TRBJ2-1 | TRBV14 | TGTGCCAGCAGCCAGGGACAGGGGGCGAGTAATGAGCAGTTCTTC | CASSQGQGASNEQFF
NA | NA | TRBJ1-1 | TRBV6-5 | TGTGCCAGCAGTTGGGCAGGGAAGGGCACTGAAGCTTTCTTT | CASSWAGKGTEAFF
NA | NA | TRBJ1-3 | TRBV3-1/TRBV3-2 | TGTGCCAGCCATGGGCAAACAGGGCGATTTAAGAACTCTGGAAACACCATATATTTT | CASHGQTGRFKNSGNTIYF
NA | NA | TRBJ2-5 | TRBV20-1 | TGCAGTGCTAGTGACCCGGAGGGACAGTCGCAAGAGACCCAGTACTTC | CSASDPEGQSQETQYF
TRBD1 | NA | TRBJ1-4 | TRBV15 | TGTGCCACCAGCAGAGACTTAGGACAGGGCCGGGCTGGGTTTTTT | CATSRDLGQGRAGFF
TRBD2 | NA | TRBJ2-1 | TRBV27 | TGTGCCAGCAGTTTATTGGCTAGCGGGAGCTCCATCTACAATGAGCAGTTCTTC | CASSLLASGSSIYNEQFF
TRBD2 | NA | TRBJ2-5 | TRBV3-1/TRBV3-2 | TGTGCCAGCAGCCCTAGCGGGGGGTACCAAGAGACCCAGTACTTC | CASSPSGGYQETQYF
TRBD2 | NA | TRBJ2-5 | TRBV9 | TGTGCCAGCAGCGCCATAGCGGGAGGGCGAGAGACCCAGTACTTC | CASSAIAGGRETQYF
NA | NA | TRBJ2-5 | TRBV5-1 | TGCGCCAGCAGCTTGGATGCACTCCAAGAGACCCAGTACTTC | CASSLDALQETQYF
TRBD1 | NA | TRBJ1-1 | TRBV9 | TGTGCCAGCAGCGTAGAGGGACAGGGGGCTTTCTTT | CASSVEGQGAFF
NA | NA | TRBJ2-3 | TRBV15 | TGTGCCACGTTACAGGGTCGGATCGGAACAGATACGCAGTATTTT | CATLQGRIGTDTQYF
TRBD2 | NA | TRBJ2-2 | TRBV5-1 | TGCGCCAGCAGCACGACTAGCGGGGAGTTAACCGGGGAGCTGTTTTTT | CASSTTSGELTGELFF
NA | NA | TRBJ2-7 | TRBV11-1 | TGTGCCAGCAGCCCGGGGACTCTTTACGAGCAGTACTTC | CASSPGTLYEQYF
NA | NA | TRBJ2-2 | TRBV5-1 | TGCGCCAGCAGCGGGACTGCCACGAACACCGGGGAGCTGTTTTTT | CASSGTATNTGELFF
TRBD1 | NA | TRBJ1-2 | TRBV2 | TGTGCCAGCAGCCCTGAGGGGGCAGGCTATGGCTACACCTTC | CASSPEGAGYGYTF
NA | once | TRBJ1-1 | TRBV6-5 | TGTGCCAGCACCGGACAGTTGAACACTGAAGCTTTCTTT | CASTGQLNTEAFF
NA | once | TRBJ2-1 | TRBV4-1 | TGCGCCAGCAGCCAAGATTTCTTCTCACTGTACAATGAGCAGTTCTTC | CASSQDFFSLYNEQFF
TRBD1 | NA | TRBJ2-5 | TRBV11-3 | TGTGCCAGCAGCCGAAGTAGGGACAGTTCCCAAGAGACCCAGTACTTC | CASSRSRDSSQETQYF
TRBD2 | NA | TRBJ2-1 | TRBV19 | TGTGCCAGCCGCCCCATGGGGACTAGCGGGAGCCGGGAGCAGTTCTTC | CASRPMGTSGSREQFF
TRBD2 | NA | TRBJ2-1 | TRBV5-4 | TGTGCCAGCAGCTTGGTGGCGGGAGGGCCCAAGGTTGAGCAGTTCTTC | CASSLVAGGPKVEQFF
NA | NA | TRBJ1-4 | TRBV7-8 | TGTGCCAGCAGCTTAGCGGCGGGCGAAACTAATGAAAAACTGTTTTTT | CASSLAAGETNEKLFF
NA | NA | TRBJ2-7 | TRBV19 | TGTGCCAGTAGTATGGCGGGATCCTTTTACGAGCAGTACTTC | CASSMAGSFYEQYF
TRBD1 | NA | TRBJ1-2 | TRBV3-1/TRBV3-2 | TGTGCCAGCAGCCAAGTAGACAGGGGCTTTTACTATGGCTACACCTTC | CASSQVDRGFYYGYTF
NA | NA | TRBJ1-2 | TRBV29-1 | TGCAGCGTTGCTAGACAGGTCAAGGACTATGGCTACACCTTC | CSVARQVKDYGYTF
NA | once | TRBJ1-3 | TRBV11-2 | TGTGCCAGCAGCTTAGTTCGGGGGGCTGTTGGAAACACCATATATTTT | CASSLVRGAVGNTIYF
TRBD2 | NA | TRBJ2-2 | TRBV7-2 | TGTGCCAGCAGCTTAGCTAGACTAGCGGGGCCCGGGGAGCTGTTTTTT | CASSLARLAGPGELFF
TRBD1 | NA | TRBJ1-2 | TRBV28 | TGTGCCAGCAGTACTACGGGACAGGGCGATGGCTACACCTTC | CASSTTGQGDGYTF
NA | NA | TRBJ2-1 | TRBV6-5 | TGTGCCAGCAGTTACTCGGGGGGTCTCGTTTCTTATGAGCAGTTCTTC | CASSYSGGLVSYEQFF
TRBD2 | NA | TRBJ2-1 | TRBV7-2 | TGTGCCAGCAGCTTAACTAGCGGGTACAATGAGCAGTTCTTC | CASSLTSGYNEQFF
TRBD1 | NA | TRBJ1-4 | TRBV7-8 | TGTGCCAGCAGCTTAGGGGGACAGGGGAATGAAAAACTGTTTTTT | CASSLGGQGNEKLFF
TRBD1 | once | TRBJ2-1 | TRBV4-3 | TGCGCCAGCAGCCAAGAGGGACAGGGCTTCAATGAGCAGTTCTTC | CASSQEGQGFNEQFF